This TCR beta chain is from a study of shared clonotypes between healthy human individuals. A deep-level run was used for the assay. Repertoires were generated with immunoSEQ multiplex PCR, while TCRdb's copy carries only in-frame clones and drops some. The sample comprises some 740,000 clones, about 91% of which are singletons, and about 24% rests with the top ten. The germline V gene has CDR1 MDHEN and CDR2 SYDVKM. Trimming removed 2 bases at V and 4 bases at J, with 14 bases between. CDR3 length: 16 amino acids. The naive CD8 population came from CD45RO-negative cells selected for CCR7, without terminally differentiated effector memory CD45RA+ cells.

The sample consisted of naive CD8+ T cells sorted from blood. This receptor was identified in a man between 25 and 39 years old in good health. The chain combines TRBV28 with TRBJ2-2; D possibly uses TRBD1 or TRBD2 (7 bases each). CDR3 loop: CASSLKQGRVTGELFF. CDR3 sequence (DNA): TGTGCCAGCAGTTTAAAACAGGGGAGGGTCACCGGGGAGCTGTTTTTT.